The 13 T cell receptor beta chains below all came from one sample that was sequenced in a study of T cell responses to AZD1222 COVID-19 vaccine listed by TCRdb under 2021. Libraries were prepared through the immunoSEQ multiplex PCR assay. The immuneACCESS repertoire file appears here via TCRdb, limited to in-frame rearrangements. These files lack a portion of the clones; in checked studies, under half of the deficit traces to unresolved V genes, and the cause of the others is not known. For this sample there are over 110,000 clones; roughly 91% appear just once. The ten largest clones represent approximately 5.4% of the sample. What this sample's time point label stands for: baseline before first vaccination. The sample consisted of peripheral blood, taken on day 0 of AZD1222 vaccination. The receptor source for this set is an adult in good health.

The chain is built from TRBV21-1 and TRBJ1-4. TRBV21-1 is reported as a pseudogene. The CDR3 is made up of 18 amino acids. The CDR3 loop reads CASSKAVETEATNEKLFF. The CDR3 nucleotides read TGTGCCAGCAGCAAAGCAGTGGAGACTGAAGCAACTAATGAAAAACTGTTTTTT.

Concerning this clone itself: Different DNA sequences within this sample yield the same CDR3. The chain links TRBV7-3 to TRBJ2-7; a possible D gene is TRBD1 (6 bases). Trimming stripped 5 bases from V and 0 bases from J, with 8 bases between. The CDR3 extends over 13 amino acids. Germline CDR1 reads SGHTA; CDR2 reads FQGTGA. CDR3 DNA: TGTGCCAGCAGCCGGGACAACTCCTACGAGCAGTACTTC. It yields the protein CASSRDNSYEQYF.

V gene TRBV3-1 (or the pseudogene TRBV3-2) combines with J gene TRBJ1-2; D remains ambiguous. Looked up from germline, CDR1 is LGHDT and CDR2 is YNNKEL (reference sequence). Trimming took off 4 bases at V and 2 bases at J, with 17 bases between the two ends. The CDR3 totals 16 residues. The DNA for the CDR3 is TGTGCCAGCAGCCCCTTCCTTCGCGGAGTCAACTATGGCTACACCTTC. Its protein is CASSPFLRGVNYGYTF.

This clone was seen more than once but under ten times. Other DNA sequences of this sample code for an identical CDR3. The V gene is TRBV5-1, the J gene TRBJ2-7; tentative D call: TRBD1 (5 bases). Trimming removed 0 bases at V and 1 base at J, with 8 bases between. In germline, CDR1 is SGHRS, CDR2 YFSETQ. The CDR3 sequence is 14 residues long. DNA for the CDR3: TGCGCCAGCAGCTTGGACAGGTTATCCTACGAGCAGTACTTC. It codes for CASSLDRLSYEQYF.

This chain joins TRBV12-3 or TRBV12-4 and TRBJ1-2; D unclear. The CDR3 covers 13 residues. V was trimmed by 1 base and J by 4 bases, leaving 7 bases between them. The CDR3 nucleotides are TGTGCCAGCAGTTTAGGGGTTGGCTATGGCTACACCTTC. Protein product: CASSLGVGYGYTF.

This clone has only one observation. J is TRBJ2-5 and V is TRBV20-1; D is uncertain. The CDR3 runs 13 residues. Trimming took off 3 bases at V and 4 bases at J, with 12 bases between the two ends. Germline V gene sequence: CDR1 DFQATT, CDR2 SNEGSKA (reference sequence). CDR3 nucleotides: TGCAGTGCTAGTTCCGCCACGGGAGAGACCCAGTACTTC. This translates into CSASSATGETQYF.

The V and J genes are TRBV12-3 or TRBV12-4 and TRBJ1-1; tentative D call: TRBD1 (5 bases). The V gene lost 2 bases and the J gene lost 5 bases, with 9 bases spanning the gap. The CDR3 contains 13 residues. DNA for the CDR3: TGTGCCAGCAGTTTAATCGCAGGGACTGAAGCTTTCTTT. Translated, it gives CASSLIAGTEAFF.

This clone is a singleton in its sample. The DNA for the CDR3 is TGTGCCAGCAGCTCAACCCCCTGGGGGGCGACTGAAGCTTTCTTT. Translated: CASSSTPWGATEAFF. V and J are TRBV7-9 and TRBJ1-1, with D possibly TRBD1 on 6 matching bases. The ends were cut back, 4 bases at V and 5 bases at J, with 17 bases in the middle. In germline, CDR1 is SEHNR, CDR2 FQNEAQ (reference sequence). The CDR3 length is 15 residues.

This chain links TRBV5-4 with TRBJ2-1; D is uncertain. V shed 1 base and J shed 10 bases, with 9 bases lying between them. Germline loops: CDR1 SGHNT, CDR2 YYREEE (reference sequence). The length of the CDR3 is 12 residues. In nucleotides, the CDR3 is TGTGCCAGCAGCTTGCCGGGCTTCGAGCAGTTCTTC. The encoded protein is CASSLPGFEQFF.

The chain joins TRBV4-1 to TRBJ1-2; D is unclear. The CDR3 has 12 amino acids. The germline V and J ends were trimmed by 0 bases and 8 bases, with 7 bases remaining between them. CDR1 MGHRA and CDR2 YSYEKL come from the germline V gene. CDR3 sequence reads: CASSQDRYGYTF. The CDR3 DNA reads as TGCGCCAGCAGCCAAGACAGGTACGGCTACACCTTC.

The DNA for the CDR3 is TGTGCCAGCAGCCCCCCGCCCTTGGCTACGGAAGGGGCCAACGTCCTGACTTTC. Amino acid sequence: CASSPPPLATEGANVLTF. The genes are TRBV7-2 and TRBJ2-6, with D hard to call. This CDR3 has 18 amino acids. The germline V and J ends were trimmed by 5 bases and 4 bases, with 21 bases remaining between them. Germline V gene data show CDR1 as SGHTA and CDR2 as FQGNSA.

The chain combines TRBV7-2 with TRBJ2-5; 7 bases match TRBD2. This CDR3 has 15 amino acids. The germline V gene encodes CDR1 SGHTA and CDR2 FQGNSA. V was clipped by 1 base and J by 5 bases; unmatched bases: 7. The CDR3 loop is CASSLGGGEGETQYF. CDR3 DNA: TGTGCCAGCAGCTTAGGCGGTGGGGAGGGGGAGACCCAGTACTTC.

V is TRBV28 and J is TRBJ2-5; 8 nucleotides agree with TRBD1. CDR3 length equals 14 residues. Germline trimming cut 3 bases from V and 3 bases from J; bases unmatched to any gene: 3. Germline-derived CDR1 and CDR2 are MDHEN and SYDVKM. The CDR3 DNA reads TGTGCCAGCAGTTTCCGACAGGGGAAAGAGACCCAGTACTTC. Translating it yields CASSFRQGKETQYF.